The 5 T cell receptor beta chains below were found in one sample sequenced in a study of cytomegalovirus exposure and HLA in healthy donors. Primers for the PCR totalled 60 Vbeta and 13 Jbeta. Libraries were prepared by immunoSEQ multiplex PCR; TCRdb keeps only in-frame clonotypes and omits some of them. The sample holds 100,000 to 150,000 clones; approximately 10% are singletons and the top ten take roughly 7.2%. The sequencing input was PBMCs. The receptors were gathered from a woman between 40 and 55 years old in good health and CMV-seropositive.

The chain is built from TRBV5-6 and TRBJ2-5; 8 nucleotides agree with TRBD2. After removal of 4 bases from V and 1 base from J, the junction contained 9 bases not matched to a gene. This CDR3 is built from 16 residues. The germline V gene encodes CDR1 SGHDT and CDR2 YYEEEE. The CDR3 region is CASSVLGGGFQETQYF. The DNA for the CDR3 is TGTGCCAGCAGCGTCCTTGGCGGGGGGTTCCAAGAGACCCAGTACTTC.

This clone appeared many times. The chain carries TRBV2 and TRBJ1-2; no clear D gene. V lost 0 bases and J lost 3, with 14 bases in between. CDR3 length: 16 amino acids. Germline assignment: CDR1 SNHLY and CDR2 FYNNEI. The CDR3 bases are TGTGCCAGCAGTGAAGCGGGGATATGGGAGGACTATGGCTACACCTTC. This translates into CASSEAGIWEDYGYTF.

This clone was seen more than once but under ten times. The chain uses TRBV4-1 and TRBJ2-1; 8 positions agree with TRBD2. The V gene's germline CDR1 is MGHRA and CDR2 YSYEKL. V gave up 4 bases and J gave up 9 bases; unmatched junction bases: 11. The CDR3 contains 15 residues. The CDR3 sequence is CASSLLSGGPSEQFF. The CDR3 nucleotides are TGCGCCAGCAGCCTCTTATCGGGGGGGCCTAGTGAGCAGTTCTTC.

The chain employs TRBV6-5 and TRBJ2-3; D is unclear. Germline CDR1 is MNHEY and CDR2 is SVGAGI. CDR3 length: 16 amino acids. V lost 4 bases and J 0 bases, leaving 14 bases between the germline ends. The CDR3 nucleotides read TGTGCCAGCAGTTTTTACTTAGACTCTAGCACAGATACGCAGTATTTT. It codes for CASSFYLDSSTDTQYF.

The chain links TRBV5-6 to TRBJ2-7; D perhaps matches TRBD1 (5 bases). The CDR3 length is 14 residues. V lost 1 base to trimming and J lost 3 bases, with 11 bases between them. Germline-derived CDR1 and CDR2 are SGHDT and YYEEEE. CDR3 in amino acids: CASSLQGRVYEQYF. Here the CDR3 DNA reads TGTGCCAGCAGCTTGCAGGGCAGAGTCTACGAGCAGTACTTC.